This record concerns one T cell receptor (beta chain) sequence. Antigen unknown. The source of the sample is a study of Ad26.COV2.S vaccination and SARS-CoV-2 variants. Overall study context: Recipients of Ad26.COV2.S got it intramuscularly, once or twice 56 days apart.

Study-level points and caveats: It was found that vaccine and placebo recipients had similar non-spike TCR breadth.

Described treatment: approximately 18 received Ad26.COV2.S at low or high dose, single or two shots; about five received placebo; per-sample allocation not given. Sampling was done on day 63 after the first vaccine or placebo injection. Cohort 1b enrolled adults aged 18-55 years in Boston. Here immunoSEQ multiplex PCR was the method, and the copy in TCRdb shows in-frame clones only, minus some. Found here are under 400,000 clones, around 90% of them singletons; the top ten hold 3.4%. The V gene lost 3 bases and the J gene lost 0 bases, with 15 bases spanning the gap. This CDR3 region has 16 residues. Germline-derived CDR1 and CDR2 are GTSNPN and SVGIG (reference sequence).

Sequenced here: peripheral blood, sampled in a trial of Ad26.COV2.S vaccine versus placebo. This chain joins TRBV30 and TRBJ2-1; possible D gene TRBD2, 6 bases. The TCR originated in a person aged 18 to 65 who received the Ad26.COV2.S COVID-19 vaccine or a placebo. The CDR3 coding sequence is TGTGCCTGGAGGTCGGGACTGGCTAGCTCCTACAATGAGCAGTTCTTC. This sequence encodes CAWRSGLASSYNEQFF.